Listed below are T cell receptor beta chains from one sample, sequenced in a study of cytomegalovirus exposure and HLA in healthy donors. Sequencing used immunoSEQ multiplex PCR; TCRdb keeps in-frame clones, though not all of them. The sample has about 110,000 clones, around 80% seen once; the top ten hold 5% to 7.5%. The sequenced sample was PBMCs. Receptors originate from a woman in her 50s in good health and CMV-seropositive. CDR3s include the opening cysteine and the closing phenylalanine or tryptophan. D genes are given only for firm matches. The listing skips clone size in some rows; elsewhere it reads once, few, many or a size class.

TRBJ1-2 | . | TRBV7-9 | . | CASSLDVDSLYGYTF | TGTGCCAGCAGCTTAGATGTAGATTCTCTCTATGGCTACACCTTC
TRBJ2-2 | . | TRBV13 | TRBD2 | CASSFAGGLTGELFF | TGTGCCAGCAGCTTCGCGGGGGGGCTCACCGGGGAGCTGTTTTTT
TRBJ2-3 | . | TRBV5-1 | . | CASSLAVTSGLGTQYF | TGCGCCAGCAGCTTGGCCGTAACATCTGGGCTCGGTACGCAGTATTTT
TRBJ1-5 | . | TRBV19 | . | CASTSMPRDQPQHF | TGTGCCAGTACCTCCATGCCCCGGGATCAGCCCCAGCATTTT
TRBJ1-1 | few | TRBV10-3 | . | CAISESRVGTEAFF | TGTGCCATCAGTGAGTCGAGGGTGGGAACTGAAGCTTTCTTT
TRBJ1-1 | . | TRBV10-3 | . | CAITQTGTLEAFF | TGTGCCATCACTCAAACCGGGACACTTGAAGCTTTCTTT
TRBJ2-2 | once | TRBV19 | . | CASTDRTRTGELFF | TGTGCCAGTACTGACAGGACCCGCACCGGGGAGCTGTTTTTT
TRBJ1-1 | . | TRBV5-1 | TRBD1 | CASSVDRVNTEAFF | TGCGCCAGCAGCGTGGACAGGGTGAACACTGAAGCTTTCTTT
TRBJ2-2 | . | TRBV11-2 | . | CASSLGHSGRELFF | TGTGCCAGCAGCTTAGGACACAGTGGCCGGGAGCTGTTTTTT
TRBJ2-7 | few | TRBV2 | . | CASSSDSRYEQYF | TGTGCCAGCAGCTCGGACAGTCGCTACGAGCAGTACTTC
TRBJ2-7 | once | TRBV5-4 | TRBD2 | CASSVGTTYEQYF | TGTGCCAGCAGCGTGGGGACTACCTACGAGCAGTACTTC
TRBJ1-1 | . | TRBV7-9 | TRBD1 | CASSLASRGTEAFF | TGTGCCAGCAGCTTAGCGTCCAGGGGGACTGAAGCTTTCTTT
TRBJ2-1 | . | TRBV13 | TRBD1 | CASSKPYRGNEQFF | TGTGCCAGCAGCAAACCTTACAGGGGGAATGAGCAGTTCTTC
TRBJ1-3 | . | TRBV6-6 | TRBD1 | CASSYTGQLGNTIYF | TGTGCCAGCAGTTACACGGGACAGCTAGGAAACACCATATATTTT
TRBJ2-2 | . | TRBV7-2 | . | CASSLAQGRAGELFF | TGTGCCAGCAGCTTAGCACAGGGTAGGGCCGGGGAGCTGTTTTTT
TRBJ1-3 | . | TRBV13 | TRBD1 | CASSLLRDSSGNTIYF | TGTGCCAGCAGCTTATTGAGGGACAGCTCTGGAAACACCATATATTTT
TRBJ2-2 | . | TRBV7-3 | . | CASSLIGGPNTGELFF | TGTGCCAGCAGCTTAATTGGAGGGCCGAACACCGGGGAGCTGTTTTTT
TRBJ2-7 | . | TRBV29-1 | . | CSVEERWRGAETYEQYF | TGCAGCGTTGAAGAGAGGTGGAGGGGCGCGGAAACCTACGAGCAGTACTTC
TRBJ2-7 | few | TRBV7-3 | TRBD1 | CASGDSIYEQYF | TGTGCCAGCGGGGACAGTATCTACGAGCAGTACTTC
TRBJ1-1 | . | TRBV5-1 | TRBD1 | CASSLDRGLSTEAFF | TGCGCCAGCAGCTTGGACAGGGGGCTTAGCACTGAAGCTTTCTTT
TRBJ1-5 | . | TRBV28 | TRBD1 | CASRDRASWPQHF | TGTGCCAGCAGAGACAGGGCGTCATGGCCCCAGCATTTT
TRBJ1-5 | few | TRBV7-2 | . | CASSLRSGRQPQHF | TGTGCCAGCAGCCTGAGATCGGGGAGGCAGCCCCAGCATTTT